The 5 T cell receptor beta chains below all came from one sample that was sequenced in a study of response to subunit inactivated influenza vaccine. One entry per CDR3 protein results from TCRdb running MiXCR on the RT-PCR reads. The sample holds more than 450,000 distinct CDR3 sequences, around 11% seen once. This specimen was PBMCs from blood, taken on the day of vaccination. All receptors come from a man aged 50-59 years who received an inactivated influenza vaccine.

The chain carries TRBV3-1 and TRBJ1-1, with D perhaps matching TRBD1 (6 bases). The CDR3 sequence is 16 residues long. V shed 2 bases and J shed 0 bases, with 13 bases lying between them. In germline, CDR1 is LGHDT, CDR2 YNNKEL (reference sequence). The CDR3 spells CASSQMGAMMNTEAFF. CDR3 nucleotide sequence: TGTGCCAGCAGCCAAATGGGGGCGATGATGAACACTGAAGCTTTCTTT.

This clonotype was observed many times. V and J are TRBV3-1 and TRBJ2-2, with TRBD2 as a possible D gene (5 bases). The V gene lost 8 bases and the J gene lost 4 bases, with 8 bases spanning the gap. This CDR3 contains 12 residues. The germline gives CDR1 LGHDT, CDR2 YNNKEL (reference sequence). CDR3 sequence reads: CASSRVTGELFF. In nucleotides, the CDR3 is TGTGCCAGCTCGAGGGTCACCGGGGAGCTGTTTTTT.

This clonotype was seen more than once but under ten times. The chain combines TRBV20-1 with TRBJ1-1; no clear D. Trimming left V 3 bases short and J 5 bases short, with 16 bases between. CDR1 DFQATT and CDR2 SNEGSKA come from the germline V gene (reference sequence). This CDR3 has 14 amino acids. CDR3 sequence (DNA): TGCAGTGCTAGTAGTAACCTTCCGGGGACTGAAGCTTTCTTT. Protein sequence: CSASSNLPGTEAFF.

This clonotype was detected a few times. The rearrangement joins TRBV7-9 to TRBJ2-7; possibly TRBD1 or TRBD2 for D (5 bases each). Germline V lookup: CDR1 SEHNR, CDR2 FQNEAQ (reference sequence). This CDR3 region has 13 residues. V was clipped by 8 bases and J by 1 base, with 12 bases between them. The CDR3 region has the DNA TGTGCCAGCGAGGGGACGTTTTCCTACGAGCAGTACTTC. Translated, it gives CASEGTFSYEQYF. Variable domain in full (rest from reference TRBV7-9 and TRBJ2-7): DTGVSQNPRHKITKRGQNVTFRCDPISEHNRLYWYRQTLGQGPEFLTYFQNEAQLEKSRLLSDRFSAERPKGSFSTLEIQRTEQGDSAMYLCASEGTFSYEQYFGPGTRLTVT.

This clonotype was seen repeatedly, ten times or more. V is TRBV10-3 and J is TRBJ2-2; D gene unclear. The ends were cut back, 2 bases at V and 6 bases at J, with 10 bases in the middle. This CDR3 comprises 14 residues. CDR1 and CDR2 from the germline V gene are ENHRY and SYGVKD. The chain's CDR3 is CAISEPTRSGELFF. For the CDR3, the DNA is TGTGCCATCAGTGAGCCGACCCGCTCCGGGGAGCTGTTTTTT.